This T cell receptor (beta chain) was identified in a study of blood T cells in healthy people across ages. This clonotype was seen just once. Its antigen is unidentified. From germline, CDR1 is SEHNR and CDR2 FQNEAQ (reference sequence). This CDR3 has 16 amino acids. With 5 bases removed from V and 6 bases from J, the gap between germline ends came to 17 bases. In terms of origin and age, donors were healthy Caucasian individuals from Russia aged about 6 to 90. A second PCR of 7 to 11 cycles used a sample-barcoded 5' primer and a J-beta primer mix. The study obtained at least 2.5 million CDR3-containing paired-end reads from every sample. TCRdb reprocessed the 5' RACE reads via MiXCR and lists one record per CDR3 protein. The sample has over 950,000 distinct CDR3 sequences, about 51% seen once; the top ten hold around 21%. Study conclusions and caveats: The unsorted PBMCs prevented any conclusive comparison of naive versus antigen-experienced cells.

This sequence joins TRBV7-9 and TRBJ1-6, with D maybe TRBD1 (5 bases). The receptor comes from a woman aged 60-75 years in good health. The sample comprised blood. CDR3 in amino acids: CASSPPPGLPNSPLHF. The CDR3 DNA reads TGTGCCAGCAGCCCCCCGCCGGGACTTCCTAATTCACCCCTCCACTTT. Filled out from reference TRBV7-9 and TRBJ1-6, the complete variable domain reads DTGVSQNPRHKITKRGQNVTFRCDPISEHNRLYWYRQTLGQGPEFLTYFQNEAQLEKSRLLSDRFSAERPKGSFSTLEIQRTEQGDSAMYLCASSPPPGLPNSPLHFGNGTRLTVT.